This T cell receptor (beta chain) was sequenced for a study of identifying expanded T cells in peripheral blood (dated by TCRdb to between 2018 and 2020). As for the study more broadly: Technical replicates were generated by sequencing separate aliquots of the same genomic DNA pool, with four replicates compared pairwise.

Concerning this clone itself: What this receptor recognizes is not known. No base quality information exists; no much larger clone differs at one position.

What the research found in general, with its limitations: In all healthy donors, the variance in clone template counts between samples taken roughly 14 days apart rose significantly as total template count increased. The beta-binomial model significantly reduced the number of clones called differentially abundant and the false-positive rate across all healthy-donor time intervals. The authors expected that over much longer intervals, such as months to years, biological variance in healthy repertoires might increase even further. Between technical replicates the binomial model flagged approximately 1.1 differentially abundant clones, whereas over about 2 weeks the binomial model flagged about 16.4 and over about four weeks 19 to 20.

During the collection period, no immune events, such as infections, were documented for the healthy donors. To calibrate time-dependent variance in a beta-binomial model of T-cell clone differential abundance, blood repertoires from healthy donors were used as a training cohort. There were ten or so healthy donors in the training cohort, of whom 3 were female and 7 were male. The donors were between about 29 and 65 years old, with an average age of approximately 46 years. Whole blood was collected from each healthy donor at three time points spaced two weeks apart and obtained from a commercial supplier. For immunosequencing, genomic DNA was extracted from unsorted whole blood. The immunoSEQ Assay, which relies on bias-controlled multiplex PCR amplification of genomic DNA, was used to profile TCRbeta CDR3 regions. Under the source paper's analysis protocol: To quantify the absolute abundance of each unique TCRbeta CDR3 region, the sequences were collapsed and filtered. Differential abundance was tested with a binomial (Fisher-equivalent) model and with a beta-binomial model adding time-dependent variance fitted from healthy donors. Clones with fewer than 5 combined templates were excluded, and clones with Benjamini-Hochberg FDR below 0.01 were called differentially abundant. In the beta-binomial model, variance was expressed as a function of the total template count across the two samples, in the form v = (b*log(k)+a)^2. Here the immuneACCESS table is served through TCRdb, limited to in-frame sequences with V and J called. Missing clones are a known gap in these copies; in checked studies unresolved V genes cover under half, and the rest lacks a known reason. Clone size and the V and J calls come from that table; the DNA yielded D and trimming. For this sample the table gives some 100,000 clones, of which around nine tenths were detected only once. The ten largest account for less than 7% of the sample.

CDR1 LNHDA and CDR2 SQIVND were looked up in the germline V gene (reference sequence). The CDR3 sequence holds 15 residues, the cysteine and phenylalanine included. Just CDR3 DNA is preserved here, 45 bases in frame from base 1. Trimming takes 4 bases from V and 1 base from J, and the germline ends sit 11 bases apart. This sequence uses TRBV19 and TRBJ1-5; the D region possibly corresponds to TRBD1 (6 bases align). This TCR was sampled from a person between 18 and 75 years old in good health. Source material: blood. The CDR3 loop reads CASSNRAASNQPQHF. The bases read TGTGCCAGTAGTAACAGGGCAGCAAGCAATCAGCCCCAGCATTTT.